Here is one T cell receptor beta chain with its context. Other DNA sequences in the sample encode the same CDR3. Assay used: immunoSEQ multiplex PCR; TCRdb lists only in-frame clones, some missing. This repertoire shows some 300,000 clones, 86% found once; its top ten account for 1.9%. This CDR3 contains 12 residues. Germline CDR1 reads MNHNS; CDR2 reads SASEGT. Trimming removed 2 bases at V and 8 bases at J, with 6 bases between. These data are taken from a study of Ad26.COV2.S vaccination and SARS-CoV-2 variants. This sample's treatment: some 19 received Ad26.COV2.S at low or high dose, single or two shots; 5 received placebo; per-sample allocation not given. Collection of the samples took place on day 63 after the first injection of vaccine or placebo.

The rearrangement links TRBV6-1 to TRBJ2-2; no clear D gene. The specimen was peripheral blood, collected in a trial of Ad26.COV2.S vaccine versus placebo. The clonotype was recovered from a person between 18 and 60 years old who received the Ad26.COV2.S COVID-19 vaccine or a placebo. The CDR3 loop is CASSELAGELFF. CDR3 bases: TGTGCCAGCAGTGAATTGGCGGGGGAGCTGTTTTTT.